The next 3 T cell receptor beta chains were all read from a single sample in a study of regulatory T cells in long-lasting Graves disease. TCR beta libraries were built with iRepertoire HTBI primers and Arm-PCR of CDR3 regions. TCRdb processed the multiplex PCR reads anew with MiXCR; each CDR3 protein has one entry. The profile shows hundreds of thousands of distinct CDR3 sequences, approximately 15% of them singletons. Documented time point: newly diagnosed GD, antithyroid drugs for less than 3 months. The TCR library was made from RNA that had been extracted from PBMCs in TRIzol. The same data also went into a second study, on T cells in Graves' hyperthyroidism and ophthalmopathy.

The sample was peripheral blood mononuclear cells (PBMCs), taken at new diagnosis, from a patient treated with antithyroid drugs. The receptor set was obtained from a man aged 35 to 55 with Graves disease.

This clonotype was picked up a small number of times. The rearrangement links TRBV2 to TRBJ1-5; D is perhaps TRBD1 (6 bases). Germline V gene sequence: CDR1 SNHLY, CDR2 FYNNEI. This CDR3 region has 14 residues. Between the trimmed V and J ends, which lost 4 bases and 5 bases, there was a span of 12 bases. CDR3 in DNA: TGTGCCAGCAGTGCCACAGGGCCAGATCAGCCCCAGCATTTT. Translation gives CASSATGPDQPQHF.

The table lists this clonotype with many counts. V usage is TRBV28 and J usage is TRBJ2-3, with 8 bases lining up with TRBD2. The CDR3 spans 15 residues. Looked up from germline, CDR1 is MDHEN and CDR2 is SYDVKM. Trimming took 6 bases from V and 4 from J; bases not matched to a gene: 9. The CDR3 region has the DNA TGTGCCAGCAGCGGGGGGGCTGCAAAGTCAGATACGCAGTATTTT. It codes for CASSGGAAKSDTQYF.

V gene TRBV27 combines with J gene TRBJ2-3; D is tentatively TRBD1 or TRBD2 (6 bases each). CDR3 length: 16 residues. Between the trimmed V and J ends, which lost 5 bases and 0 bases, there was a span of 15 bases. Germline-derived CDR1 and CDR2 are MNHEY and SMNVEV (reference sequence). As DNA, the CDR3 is TGTGCCAGCAGTCCCTGGGGGGCCTCTAGCACAGATACGCAGTATTTT. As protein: CASSPWGASSTDTQYF.